This T cell receptor beta chain was found in a study of regulatory T cells in long-lasting Graves disease (dated by TCRdb to the early 2020s). Study-wide context: Patients with newly diagnosed Graves' disease had been on antithyroid drugs for under 3 months. This study used TCR sequencing and RNA sequencing of peripheral blood to compare persistent Graves' disease patients against newly diagnosed Graves' disease patients. The study was registered as a clinical trial and conducted in China. A total of roughly 35 samples underwent TCR sequencing, from 13 patients with persistent Graves' disease and approximately 20 patients with newly diagnosed Graves' disease.

The library was built by means of multiplex PCR. Sequencing was carried out with an Illumina HiSeq 4000. To build TCR beta libraries, CDR3 regions were amplified by Arm-PCR using iRepertoire HTBI primers. Before sequencing, the PCR products went through gel purification. As for the authors' bioinformatics: A total of fewer than 65 TRBV and 14 TRBJ segments were identified across samples and were used for gene usage analysis of CDR3 amino acid clonotypes. COPE and FqMerger were used to merge filtered high-quality paired reads into contigs. Contigs were aligned with BLAST to IMGT TRBV, TRBD and TRBJ reference genes, and CDR3 was defined per IMGT. Any clonotype with a frequency above 0.1% was counted as a highly expanded clone. Repertoire diversity was measured by Shannon entropy, and V-J evenness by the Gini coefficient. Public clonotypes were defined as clonotypes shared by more than one individual. TCRdb reran the public reads through fastp at Q25 and MiXCR, keeping productive beta chains. CDR3 protein duplicates are merged, each entry listing the most common genes and DNA. What appears here as the V and J calls and clone size reflects TCRdb's work, not the paper's. A total of over 350,000 distinct CDR3 sequences appear in this sample, around 16% of them only once. The ten biggest clones cover about 7.8% of the sample.

This clonotype has a count of ten or more. The antigen it recognizes is unknown. No per-base quality is available; no much larger clone lies one base away. What this sample's time point label stands for: newly diagnosed GD, antithyroid drugs for less than 3 months. For both TCR sequencing and RNA sequencing, RNA was extracted from PBMCs in TRIzol. The diagnosis of Graves' disease followed American Thyroid Association guidelines. Patients for the study were recruited at an endocrinology department in Xi'an, China. Each patient gave approximately 9.7 milliliters of peripheral blood, collected in an EDTA anticoagulant tube. Ficoll Paque Plus density gradient separation was used to isolate PBMCs, and no additional T cell sorting was done. An Agilent 2100 Bioanalyzer and agarose gel were used to check RNA quality, while a NanoDrop 2000 measured RNA concentration. Points the paper makes about the study in general: Preferential use of TRBV28, TRBJ1-2 and TRBJ2-5 was observed in persistent disease, whereas TRBV20-1 and TRBJ2-1 were favored in newly diagnosed disease. Sequencing and analysis were limited to the TCR beta chain. Because the primary lesion, thyroid tissue, could not be accessed, the study looked at peripheral blood alone. Patients with persistent disease shared more public clonotypes (around 2,500) than newly diagnosed patients did (nearly 1,000). As a limitation, the authors acknowledged that the small sample size may reduce accuracy. Lower TCR Shannon entropy and fewer highly expanded clones were observed in persistent Graves' disease patients than in newly diagnosed patients, which suggested clonal expansion.

V sheds 6 bases and J sheds 7 bases, leaving 19 bases between their ends. CDR1 and CDR2 were assigned from the germline V gene as MDHEN and SYDVKM. The CDR3 runs 15 residues from the cysteine to the phenylalanine. Only CDR3 DNA remains: 45 bases, in frame from the first base. These data were also filed under a second study, of T cells in Graves' hyperthyroidism and ophthalmopathy. Looking at the second paper: Stable Graves' hyperthyroidism was defined as no progression to ophthalmopathy during 18 months of follow-up. The hyperthyroidism patients were between 18 and 65 years old and newly diagnosed, with a disease duration of less than 2 months. Any patient with an uncontrolled infection, another autoimmune disease, pregnancy or lactation was excluded. Diagnoses relied on clinical symptoms, serum thyroxine and TRAb, thyroid ultrasound and orbital computed tomography. For the first round of RT-PCR on the TCR CDR3, the HTBI primer set was used together with the Qiagen OneStep RT-PCR kit. Most expanded thyroid clonotypes (frequency above 0.001) were also found in blood, which suggests that blood repertoires may mirror thyroid immune responses. A 13 V-J signature model separated ophthalmopathy from stable hyperthyroidism, with around 88% sensitivity and roughly 84% specificity in cross-validation and 80%/75% in testing. During validation, the model predicted progression to ophthalmopathy a median of about 6.3 months ahead of onset, with more than 60% sensitivity and 72% to 85% specificity. To identify distinguishing TCR V-J signatures, a discovery cohort of around 100 patients was used, comprising 43 with Graves' ophthalmopathy and around 57 with stable Graves' hyperthyroidism. An independent validation cohort of around 20 hyperthyroidism patients and some 15 patients who later progressed to ophthalmopathy tested prospective prediction of ophthalmopathy. The approximately 98 discovery patients were randomly divided into training and test sets at a 7:3 ratio. In several Graves' hyperthyroidism patients, the study also compared T-cell repertoires from thyroid tissue with T-cell repertoires from blood. After blood sampling, hyperthyroidism patients were treated with methimazole at a starting dose of 30 mg daily, and ophthalmopathy patients were treated with high-dose intravenous methylprednisolone. A second multiplex PCR round built the libraries, followed by size selection and purification. The libraries were sequenced on an Illumina HiSeq2000 using paired-end 100 bp reads. SOAPnuke was used to process the raw data, throwing out any read that contained adapters or uncalled bases, had a mean Phred below 15, or lacked an exact constant-primer or identifier match. COPE v1.2.5 was used to merge the high-quality paired reads, and each unique nucleotide sequence was defined as a clonotype. MiTCR v1.1 was used to align the clonotypes against IMGT TRBV, TRBD and TRBJ reference segments. The analysis included only V-J combinations with a frequency above 0.0001, which together covered over 98% of the repertoires. A TCS score was defined as the ratio between F50 (clonal expansion) and ExV (chaos), using BLOSUM62-based TCRdist between CDR3 peptides within each V-J. Welch's t-statistics and random forest reduced 450 to 600 V-J features to 13, which were used in a naive Bayes classifier (R e1071). Sample size was not statistically predetermined, and blinding of investigators to group allocation was not performed. The paper describes TCR Vbeta CDR3 sequencing of fewer than 150 peripheral blood samples, made up of 43 ophthalmopathy patients, over 70 hyperthyroidism patients and roughly 17 progressor patients.

The clonotype comes from a middle-aged woman with Graves disease. Donor details come from another sample of the same person, matched by shared clones. The chain links TRBV28 with TRBJ1-5; the D gene assignment is ambiguous. Sample: peripheral blood mononuclear cells (PBMCs), taken at new diagnosis, from a patient treated with antithyroid drugs. The DNA reads as follows: TGTGCCAGCAGGCACCCAGGCAGGCTAGGACAGCCCCAGCATTTT. This yields the protein CASRHPGRLGQPQHF.